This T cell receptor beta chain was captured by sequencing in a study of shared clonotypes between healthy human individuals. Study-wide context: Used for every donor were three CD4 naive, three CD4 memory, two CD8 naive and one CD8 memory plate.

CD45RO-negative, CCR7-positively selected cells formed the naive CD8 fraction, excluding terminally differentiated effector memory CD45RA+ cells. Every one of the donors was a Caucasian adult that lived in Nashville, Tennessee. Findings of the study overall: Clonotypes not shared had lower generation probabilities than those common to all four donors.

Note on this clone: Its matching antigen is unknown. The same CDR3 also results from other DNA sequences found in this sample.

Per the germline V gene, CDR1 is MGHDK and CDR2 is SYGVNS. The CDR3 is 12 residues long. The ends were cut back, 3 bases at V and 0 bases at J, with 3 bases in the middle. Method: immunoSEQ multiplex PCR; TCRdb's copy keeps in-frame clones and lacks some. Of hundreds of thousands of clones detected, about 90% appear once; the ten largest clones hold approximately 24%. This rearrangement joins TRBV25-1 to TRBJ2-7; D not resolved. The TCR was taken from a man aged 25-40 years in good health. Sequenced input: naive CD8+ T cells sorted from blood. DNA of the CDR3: TGTGCCAGCAGTGAGGGCTCCTACGAGCAGTACTTC. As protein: CASSEGSYEQYF.